This T cell receptor (beta chain) was captured by sequencing in a study of T cells in Graves' hyperthyroidism and ophthalmopathy. Study-level information: Blood from the periphery was taken at initial diagnosis, before any treatment.

This clonotype was seen more than once but under ten times. The target antigen is unknown. Overall study findings and caveats: Most thyroid clonotypes that were expanded above 0.001 also turned up in blood.

Germline lookup yields CDR1 SNHLY and CDR2 FYNNEI. Trimming stripped 5 bases from V and 0 bases from J, with 10 bases between. The CDR3 is 15 amino acids. The investigators amplified TCR beta CDR3 regions from RNA transcripts. During a first-round RT-PCR of the TCR CDR3, the HTBI primer set was used. TCRdb passed the multiplex PCR reads through MiXCR, listing each CDR3 protein once. The sample has about 460,000 distinct CDR3 sequences; about 20% are singletons. Ophthalmopathy cases met thresholds of Clinical Activity Score at least 3, NOSPECS grade at least 4 and duration under 3 months. Source material for PBMCs was more than 7.5 ml fresh peripheral blood.

The clonotype originates from a woman in her sixties or seventies with Graves' ophthalmopathy. The chain uses TRBV2 and TRBJ2-2; a weak D match, TRBD2 (5 bases). The material sequenced was blood. CDR3 sequence: CASSPSRANTGELFF. The CDR3 nucleotides are TGTGCCAGCAGTCCTAGCCGCGCGAACACCGGGGAGCTGTTTTTT.